This note documents a single TCR beta chain sequence. Its specificity is not known. These data come from a study of T cell repertoires in cytomegalovirus infection. About the study: In the study, CMV epitopes included recently identified HLA-C-restricted and well-studied HLA-B-restricted ones. Broader study findings: Summed frequency of shared TCR beta families picked out CMV carriers who also had the relevant HLA. In two of eight donors, the top clonotype was HLA-C-restricted CMV-specific.

TCRdb ran MiXCR on the reads and lists one entry per CDR3 protein. The sample includes approximately 1,000,000 distinct CDR3 sequences, roughly 31% of them seen just once. With 11 bases removed from V and 6 bases from J, the gap between germline ends came to 22 bases. CDR1 is ENHRY, CDR2 SYGVKD, per germline. This CDR3 spans 15 amino acids. V gene TRBV10-3 combines with J gene TRBJ2-2; D may be TRBD1 (6 bases). This sequence originates from a human donor in good health (CMV status not recorded). Some clones in this sample may be carry-over from other donors' samples. The material was cultured CD8+ T cells from PBMCs, obtained from culture after CMV antigen stimulation. CDR3 nucleotides: TGTGCCGTCGCGGGTGGGACAAAAACCTCCGGGGAGCTGTTTTTT. Translated: CAVAGGTKTSGELFF.